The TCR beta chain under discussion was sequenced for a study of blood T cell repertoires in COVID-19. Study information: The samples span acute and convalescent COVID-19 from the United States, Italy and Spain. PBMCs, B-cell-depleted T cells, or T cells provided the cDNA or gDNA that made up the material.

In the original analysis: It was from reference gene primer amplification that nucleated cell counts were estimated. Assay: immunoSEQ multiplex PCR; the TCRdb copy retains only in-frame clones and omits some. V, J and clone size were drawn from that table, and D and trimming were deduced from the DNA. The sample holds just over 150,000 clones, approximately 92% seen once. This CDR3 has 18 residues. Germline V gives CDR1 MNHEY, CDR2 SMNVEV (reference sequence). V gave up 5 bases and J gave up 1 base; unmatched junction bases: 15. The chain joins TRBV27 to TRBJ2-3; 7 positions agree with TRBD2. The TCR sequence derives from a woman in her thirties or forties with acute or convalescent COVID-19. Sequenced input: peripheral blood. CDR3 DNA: TGTGCCAGCAGTCTCGGGACTACCGTACGGGAGGGCACAGATACGCAGTATTTT. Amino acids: CASSLGTTVREGTDTQYF.